This T cell receptor beta chain came from a study of blood T cells in healthy people across ages (dated by TCRdb to between 2015 and 2016). Describing the broader study: In model experiments, template switching captured roughly one uniquely barcoded TCR beta cDNA molecule for every two T cells. Four age groups were formed from the donors: young (average approximately 15 years), middle-aged (just under 40), aged (roughly 56) and long-lived (more than 75). Using the same blood draw, the study looked at two additional independent replicas of 1 million unique cDNA reads for two donors, one aged 18 to 29 and the other aged 80 or older. To avoid experimental bias, donors of different ages were randomly spread across the sequencing lanes. The study measured age-related changes in TCR beta repertoire diversity using deep sequencing normalized with unique cDNA molecular identifiers. Overall study outcomes, separate from this receptor: Because donor CMV infection status was unknown, age-related changes in expanded clonotypes were potentially confounded. Compared with the aged group, the long-lived group had more naive CD4+ T cells, fewer expanded clones and increased TCR diversity, a pattern suggesting age selection. Observed TCR beta diversity per million T cells fell roughly linearly with age, and a significant reduction was already apparent by age roughly 40. There was a strong correlation between observed TCR beta diversity and the percentage of naive T cells measured by flow cytometry. Total diversity estimates from one million sequenced T cells were considered lower bounds and underestimates. Since profiling was done on bulk unsorted PBMCs, naive and antigen-experienced compartments could not be conclusively compared.

This clonotype has only one observation. No antigen is known for it. There are no base qualities to consult, and no much larger clone falls within one base. The library was obtained by 5' RACE. The data were produced on an Illumina HiSeq 2500. The second PCR ran for roughly 7 to 12 cycles and used a J-beta primer mix along with a sample-barcoded 5' primer. Each TCR beta cDNA molecule received a unique molecular identifier from a template-switch 5' adaptor carrying 12 random nucleotides. Each sample yielded at least 3 million CDR3-containing paired-end reads. All of the RNA was converted into first-strand cDNA using the Mint cDNA synthesis kit, with a TRBC-specific oligonucleotide serving as the primer. Following uracil-DNA glycosylase treatment, a first 18-cycle PCR with universal primers M1SS and BC2_uni_R was performed on all cDNA. The original pipeline was this. Each sample was normalized by randomly selecting 1 million high-quality reads, each carrying a distinct molecular identifier. Reads with shared molecular identifiers were discarded instead of being binned into consensus sequences. MiTCR, run with a Q25 quality threshold and the strictest error-elimination algorithm, handled CDR3 identification, clonotype clustering and error correction. A nonparametric unseen species model using Euler transformation provided a lower-bound estimate of total TCR beta diversity. Using fastp at Q25 and MiXCR, TCRdb reprocessed the public reads and kept productive beta chains. A single entry per CDR3 protein holds the most common genes and DNA from its merged rows. Clone size and V and J calls follow TCRdb, not the original study. The table for this sample lists about 1 million distinct CDR3 sequences; around 43% of them were counted only once. Over 15% of the sample belongs to the ten largest clones.

Taken from the germline V gene, the CDR1 and CDR2 loops are MNHNS and SASEGT. A distance of 20 bases separates the germline ends of V and J, which lose 1 base and 1 base respectively. The CDR3 starts with the cysteine, ends with the phenylalanine, and has 18 residues. The DNA shown is the 54-base CDR3, in frame from base 1. The donors were roughly 39 Caucasian individuals from Russia, aged roughly 6 to 100 years, who were systemically healthy. Each donor gave 8 to 10 milliliters of peripheral blood, drawn into EDTA-treated Vacutainer tubes. PBMCs were isolated by Ficoll-Paque density-gradient centrifugation, with at least 6 million obtained per sample. Trizol reagent was used to extract total RNA from the PBMCs, yielding at least 6 micrograms per sample. For every donor, flow cytometry on a PBMC aliquot measured the percentage of naive CD45RAhigh/CD27high T cells.

The V and J genes are TRBV6-1 and TRBJ2-7; the D gene is perhaps TRBD1, from 6 matching bases. The sample was blood. The TCR sequence derives from a woman aged 55-70 years in good health. The nucleotide sequence is TGTGCCAGCAGTGAAGGGTCGGCAGGGGTGAGAGGTTCCTACGAGCAGTACTTC. This sequence encodes CASSEGSAGVRGSYEQYF.